The sequence of this TCR beta chain was determined in a study of OX40 agonist ivuxolimab in advanced cancers. Study-wide context: Patients were dosed intravenously with ivuxolimab at 0.01 to 10 mg/kg every 2 weeks. Patients treated during dose escalation were battling hepatocellular carcinoma, melanoma, renal cell or head and neck cancer. The study, taken as a whole, reports: Clones of CD4+ and CD8+ blood T cells grew by week 6 at doses of 0.1 to 3.0 mg/kg. Expanded clones were, on average, more numerous among CD8+ T cells than CD4+.

Profiling relied on immunoSEQ multiplex PCR, and the TCRdb table lists in-frame clones only, not all of them. The data contain 56,000 or so clones, about four fifths of them seen just once; the ten biggest clones take up roughly 4.4%. Remarks on this clone: The antigen is unknown.

CDR3 length: 13 residues. Between the trimmed V and J ends, which lost 1 base and 4 bases, there was a span of 6 bases. Germline V gene lookup returns CDR1 LNHNV and CDR2 YYDKDF (reference sequence). The sequenced sample was CD4+ or CD8+ T cells sorted from blood, obtained in a trial of the OX40 agonist ivuxolimab. The chain is built from TRBV15 and TRBJ2-3; a possible D gene is TRBD1 (5 bases). The receptor was derived from an adult with an advanced solid tumor such as melanoma, head and neck, liver or kidney cancer. The CDR3 loop reads CATSRGGADTQYF. DNA of the CDR3: TGTGCCACCAGCAGAGGGGGCGCAGATACGCAGTATTTT.